This T cell receptor (beta chain) was recovered during a study of tumor and adjacent non-tumor tissue in lung cancer. General study points: In normal lung, the top 100 clones were significantly more dominant than in tumor.

The CDR3 contains 14 residues. The V gene's germline CDR1 is DFQATT and CDR2 SNEGSKA (reference sequence). On this clonotype itself: Antigen specificity is unknown. At one boundary the junction diverges from the germline segment, which might be a read error.

The template was RNA from unsorted bulk tissue. A modified ARM-PCR protocol with three rounds of nested PCR amplified TCRbeta. TCRdb independently ran MiXCR on the multiplex PCR reads; one entry per CDR3 protein. The sample consists of around 99,000 distinct CDR3 sequences, more than 60% of them appearing once. Sequencing was carried out using lung tumor tissue. The clonotype was recovered from a woman aged 55-69 years with non-small cell lung cancer. The V call is TRBV20-1, the J call TRBJ1-5; D is possibly TRBD1 (5 bases). The CDR3 region has the DNA TGCAGTACTAGAGAAGGACGGGGCGGTCAGCCCCAGCATTTT. Its translation: CSTREGRGGQPQHF.